This T cell receptor beta chain emerged from a study of blood T cells in healthy people across ages. Isolation yielded PBMCs, at least 6.5 million per sample, in every case. The use of a sample-barcoded 5' primer and a J-beta primer mix characterized a second PCR of 7 to 11 cycles. From the 5' RACE reads, TCRdb called clonotypes with MiXCR, one entry per CDR3 protein. This table has about 560,000 distinct CDR3 sequences, about 28% appearing once. The CDR3 extends over 15 amino acids. From germline, CDR1 is SGDLS and CDR2 YYNGEE. V was shortened by 0 bases and J by 1 base, with 7 bases between the two germline ends. Whole-study results and caveats: Per million T cells, TCR beta diversity dropped roughly linearly as age increased.

This clonotype was seen a handful of times. Antigen specificity is unknown. These data also formed part of another study, on T cells of mothers and their children. In that study: About 3 million TCR beta reads per child versus over 9 million per mother.

This sequence joins TRBV9 and TRBJ2-2; D uncertain. The sequence came from a boy between 2 and 10 years old in good health. The sample was blood. The CDR3 bases are TGTGCCAGCAGCGTAGCGGGTGGGAACACCGGGGAGCTGTTTTTT. Translating it yields CASSVAGGNTGELFF.